This passage covers 25 T cell receptor beta chains from one sample sequenced in a study of cytomegalovirus exposure and HLA in healthy donors. Repertoires were generated with immunoSEQ multiplex PCR, while TCRdb's copy carries only in-frame clones and drops some. The sample holds some 140,000 clones, approximately 87% seen once. The source material was PBMCs. Source of these receptors: a man between 18 and 29 years old in good health and CMV-seronegative.

The V call is TRBV5-6, the J call TRBJ2-5; tentative D call: TRBD2 (5 bases). The CDR3 is 16 amino acids. Trimming took off 2 bases at V and 3 bases at J, with 17 bases between the two ends. Germline CDR1 and CDR2: SGHDT and YYEEEE. CDR3 bases: TGTGCCAGCAGCTTTCTTCGGGGTAGCCACGAAGAGACCCAGTACTTC. Amino acids: CASSFLRGSHEETQYF.

The rearrangement uses TRBV9 and TRBJ2-2, with D tentatively TRBD2 (6 bases). Trimming cost V 5 bases and J 7 bases, with 15 bases left between them. Per germline, CDR1 SGDLS and CDR2 YYNGEE. The CDR3 spans 14 residues. The CDR3 sequence is CASRPRVEGGELFF. As DNA, the CDR3 is TGTGCCAGCAGACCCAGGGTGGAGGGCGGGGAGCTGTTTTTT.

The chain combines TRBV7-9 with TRBJ1-1; the D gene is possibly TRBD1 (6 bases). With 4 bases removed from V and 8 bases from J, the gap between germline ends came to 14 bases. The germline CDR1 and CDR2 sequences are SEHNR and FQNEAQ (reference sequence). The CDR3 runs to 13 residues. CDR3 nucleotides: TGTGCCAGCAGCTCGTGGGGGGGCACCGAAGCTTTCTTT. This codes for CASSSWGGTEAFF.

This clone was recorded a few times. This chain links TRBV4-2 with TRBJ1-1; TRBD1 matches at 9 bases. CDR3 length: 15 amino acids. Trimming cost V 4 bases and J 6 bases; bases outside gene matches: 9. Germline loops: CDR1 LGHNA, CDR2 YNFKEQ. The CDR3 region is CASSPPGTGSPEAFF. DNA of the CDR3: TGTGCCAGCAGCCCCCCCGGGACAGGGAGTCCTGAAGCTTTCTTT.

The V and J genes are TRBV5-1 and TRBJ2-1; 9 bases fit TRBD1. This CDR3 has 14 amino acids. In germline, CDR1 is SGHRS, CDR2 YFSETQ. The V gene end was trimmed by 5 bases and the J gene end by 6 bases; junction bases not matched to a gene: 6. The CDR3 DNA reads as TGCGCCAGCAGATCCGGGACAGGGTTCAATGAGCAGTTCTTC. Encoded protein: CASRSGTGFNEQFF.

The rearrangement links TRBV6-5 to TRBJ2-5; 8 nucleotides match TRBD1. CDR1 MNHEY and CDR2 SVGAGI come from the germline V gene. The CDR3 loop spans 14 amino acids. V was pared by 4 bases and J by 6 bases, with 7 bases of the junction left unmatched. The CDR3 region is CASSSRTGGKTQYF. CDR3 bases: TGTGCCAGCAGTTCCCGAACAGGGGGGAAGACCCAGTACTTC.

V usage is TRBV27 and J usage is TRBJ2-1; 10 bases fit TRBD1. Germline CDR1 is MNHEY and CDR2 is SMNVEV (reference sequence). This CDR3 is built from 18 residues. Trimming took 2 bases from V and 0 from J; bases not matched to a gene: 7. The CDR3 here is CASSLSPGTGVSYNEQFF. CDR3 bases: TGTGCCAGCAGTTTAAGTCCCGGGACAGGGGTCTCCTACAATGAGCAGTTCTTC.

The chain employs TRBV4-1 and TRBJ1-1; TRBD1 agrees at 8 bases. CDR3 length: 15 residues. Trimming took 4 bases from V and 5 from J; bases not matched to a gene: 9. Germline loops: CDR1 MGHRA, CDR2 YSYEKL. Written as DNA, the CDR3 is TGCGCCAGCAGCCGTGGGGGACAGGCGGAAACTGAAGCTTTCTTT. Translating it yields CASSRGGQAETEAFF.

As regards this clone: Other DNA sequences in the sample encode the same CDR3. The V gene is TRBV5-1, the J gene TRBJ1-1; 9 bases line up with TRBD1. With 0 bases clipped from V and 2 bases from J, the junction kept 2 bases outside the gene matches. Germline CDR1 reads SGHRS; CDR2 reads YFSETQ. The CDR3 length is 15 residues. In DNA form, the CDR3 reads TGCGCCAGCAGCTTGGCGACAGGGGGAAACACTGAAGCTTTCTTT. It codes for CASSLATGGNTEAFF.

The rearrangement links TRBV18 to TRBJ1-1, with TRBD1 as a possible D gene (6 bases). The CDR3 has 18 residues. CDR1 and CDR2 (germline): KGHSH, LQKENI. V was clipped by 3 bases and J by 5 bases, with 25 bases between them. Here the CDR3 DNA reads TGTGCCAGCTCACCCTTGGCCGGGACGTCCTCCCAGGGGACTGAAGCTTTCTTT. Translation gives CASSPLAGTSSQGTEAFF. Filled out from reference TRBV18 and TRBJ1-1, the complete variable domain reads NAGVMQNPRHLVRRRGQEARLRCSPMKGHSHVYWYRQLPEEGLKFMVYLQKENIIDESGMPKERFSAEFPKEGPSILRIQQVVRGDSAAYFCASSPLAGTSSQGTEAFFGQGTRLTVV.

The chain has TRBV9 and TRBJ2-5; 7 nucleotides align to TRBD2. The V gene's germline CDR1 is SGDLS and CDR2 YYNGEE. The V segment lost 5 bases and the J segment 2 bases; nucleotides outside the gene matches: 12. The CDR3 runs to 16 residues. The CDR3 here is CASSPSISGAQETQYF. CDR3 sequence (DNA): TGTGCCAGCAGTCCCTCCATCAGCGGGGCTCAAGAGACCCAGTACTTC. The variable domain in full, completed from reference TRBV9 and TRBJ2-5, reads DSGVTQTPKHLITATGQRVTLRCSPRSGDLSVYWYQQSLDQGLQFLIQYYNGEERAKGNILERFSAQQFPDLHSELNLSSLELGDSALYFCASSPSISGAQETQYFGPGTRLLVL.

V gene TRBV5-1 combines with J gene TRBJ1-6, with D perhaps matching TRBD1 (6 bases). This CDR3 has 15 amino acids. Germline V gene lookup returns CDR1 SGHRS and CDR2 YFSETQ. Trimming took off 0 bases at V and 8 bases at J, with 12 bases between the two ends. In DNA, the CDR3 is TGCGCCAGCAGCTTGGCCGGGGGGCACTATTCACCCCTCCACTTT. Protein product: CASSLAGGHYSPLHF. Together with reference TRBV5-1 and TRBJ1-6, the CDR3 gives the full variable domain: KAGVTQTPRYLIKTRGQQVTLSCSPISGHRSVSWYQQTPGQGLQFLFEYFSETQRNKGNFPGRFSGRQFSNSRSEMNVSTLELGDSALYLCASSLAGGHYSPLHFGNGTRLTVT.

V gene TRBV5-8 combines with J gene TRBJ1-5, with D perhaps TRBD1 (6 bases). V shed 2 bases and J shed 5 bases, with 14 bases lying between them. This CDR3 spans 15 amino acids. From germline, CDR1 is SGHTS and CDR2 YDEGEE. In nucleotides, the CDR3 is TGTGCCAGCAGCTTTTTCCGGGGGGCAGATCAGCCCCAGCATTTT. Its protein product is CASSFFRGADQPQHF.

The gene calls are TRBV27 and TRBJ2-1; 8 bases map to TRBD2. V was pared by 6 bases and J by 4 bases, with 8 bases of the junction left unmatched. CDR3 length equals 15 residues. Germline CDR1 reads MNHEY; CDR2 reads SMNVEV (reference sequence). The CDR3 nucleotides read TGTGCCAGCAGACCACGGGAGGGCCGTTACAATGAGCAGTTCTTC. Amino acids: CASRPREGRYNEQFF.

The chain joins TRBV6-6 to TRBJ2-7; D might be TRBD2 (5 bases). The CDR3 consists of 12 residues. Trimming cost V 7 bases and J 6 bases, with 13 bases left between them. The germline V gene has CDR1 MNHNY and CDR2 SVGAGI (reference sequence). The CDR3 region has the DNA TGTGCCAGCACCTACGTAGGAGGCGAGCAGTACTTC. Amino acids: CASTYVGGEQYF.

The gene calls are TRBV19 and TRBJ1-4; D uncertain. Germline V gene sequence: CDR1 LNHDA, CDR2 SQIVND (reference sequence). Trimming stripped 8 bases from V and 8 bases from J, with 9 bases between. The CDR3 sequence is 11 residues long. CDR3 loop: CASSHREKLFF. In nucleotides, the CDR3 is TGTGCCAGTTCCCATCGGGAAAAACTGTTTTTT. The full variable domain, with the rest looked up from reference TRBV19 and TRBJ1-4, is DGGITQSPKYLFRKEGQNVTLSCEQNLNHDAMYWYRQDPGQGLRLIYYSQIVNDFQKGDIAEGYSVSREKKESFPLTVTSAQKNPTAFYLCASSHREKLFFGSGTQLSVL.

This clone appeared a few times. The V and J genes are TRBV6-6 and TRBJ2-7; 9 bases match TRBD1. V gave up 6 bases and J gave up 5 bases; unmatched junction bases: 8. The CDR3 is 14 amino acids. From germline, CDR1 is MNHNY and CDR2 SVGAGI (reference sequence). Written as DNA, the CDR3 is TGTGCCAGCAGAACACCGGGACAGGGCGACGAGCAGTACTTC. This sequence encodes CASRTPGQGDEQYF.

The rearrangement uses TRBV5-1 and TRBJ1-2, with D uncertain. The CDR3 extends over 14 amino acids. The V end lost 4 bases, the J end lost 3 bases, and 13 bases lay between the germline ends. Germline loops: CDR1 SGHRS, CDR2 YFSETQ. For the CDR3, the DNA is TGCGCCAGCAGCCCAATGGGCGCAGACTATGGCTACACCTTC. It encodes CASSPMGADYGYTF.

The chain has TRBV5-1 and TRBJ1-4; 7 nucleotides align to TRBD1. The germline CDR1 and CDR2 sequences are SGHRS and YFSETQ. Trimming at V came to 0 bases and at J to 7 bases, leaving 9 bases not matched to a gene. The CDR3 totals 16 residues. The CDR3 region has the DNA TGCGCCAGCAGCTTGGGGGACCTCGCAGGGGGTGAAAAACTGTTTTTT. Amino acids: CASSLGDLAGGEKLFF.

The CDR3 reads CASSVSGWAYEQYF. CDR3 sequence (DNA): TGTGCCAGCAGCGTATCAGGGTGGGCCTACGAGCAGTACTTC. The chain links TRBV9 to TRBJ2-7; D perhaps matches TRBD1 (5 bases). Germline assignment: CDR1 SGDLS and CDR2 YYNGEE. The CDR3 runs 14 residues. Trimming pared 1 base from V and 2 bases from J, leaving 10 bases between. The whole variable domain, remainder taken from reference TRBV9 and TRBJ2-7, is DSGVTQTPKHLITATGQRVTLRCSPRSGDLSVYWYQQSLDQGLQFLIQYYNGEERAKGNILERFSAQQFPDLHSELNLSSLELGDSALYFCASSVSGWAYEQYFGPGTRLTVT.

The chain recombines TRBV18 with TRBJ1-2, with a possible D match to TRBD1 (6 bases). Germline assignment: CDR1 KGHSH and CDR2 LQKENI. The CDR3 is made up of 13 amino acids. Between the trimmed V and J ends, which lost 2 bases and 3 bases, there was a span of 7 bases. Written as DNA, the CDR3 is TGTGCCAGCTCACCAAGGACAGACTATGGCTACACCTTC. It is translated as CASSPRTDYGYTF.

J is TRBJ2-7 and V is TRBV5-5, with TRBD1 matching 8 bases. V lost 2 bases to trimming and J lost 3 bases; unmatched junction nucleotides: 7. The CDR3 has 15 residues. The germline gives CDR1 SGHKS, CDR2 YYEKEE (reference sequence). The chain's CDR3 is CASSFGTGDRYEQYF. The CDR3, as DNA: TGTGCCAGCAGCTTCGGGACAGGAGATCGCTACGAGCAGTACTTC.

The chain has TRBV30 and TRBJ2-3, with 14 bases lining up with TRBD2. V lost 3 bases to trimming and J lost 8 bases; unmatched junction nucleotides: 7. The CDR3 contains 15 residues. Looked up from germline, CDR1 is GTSNPN and CDR2 is SVGIG (reference sequence). In DNA form, the CDR3 reads TGTGCCTGGAGACCGCCGGGACTAGCGGGGGTTACGCAGTATTTT. Translation gives CAWRPPGLAGVTQYF.

V gene TRBV19 combines with J gene TRBJ2-7; 9 bases line up with TRBD2. This CDR3 region has 13 residues. J gave up 4 bases and V 7 bases, and 5 bases lay outside the gene matches. The germline gives CDR1 LNHDA, CDR2 SQIVND (reference sequence). CDR3 in DNA: TGTGCCAGTACCGCCACTAGCGGGTACGAGCAGTACTTC. The encoded protein is CASTATSGYEQYF.

CDR3: CASSAGLSTDTQYF. The CDR3 bases are TGTGCCAGCAGCGCGGGACTTTCTACAGATACGCAGTATTTT. V and J are TRBV5-4 and TRBJ2-3; D possibly corresponds to TRBD2 (6 bases). This CDR3 is 14 amino acids long. The ends were cut back, 4 bases at V and 3 bases at J, with 12 bases in the middle. Germline values: CDR1 SGHNT, CDR2 YYREEE (reference sequence).